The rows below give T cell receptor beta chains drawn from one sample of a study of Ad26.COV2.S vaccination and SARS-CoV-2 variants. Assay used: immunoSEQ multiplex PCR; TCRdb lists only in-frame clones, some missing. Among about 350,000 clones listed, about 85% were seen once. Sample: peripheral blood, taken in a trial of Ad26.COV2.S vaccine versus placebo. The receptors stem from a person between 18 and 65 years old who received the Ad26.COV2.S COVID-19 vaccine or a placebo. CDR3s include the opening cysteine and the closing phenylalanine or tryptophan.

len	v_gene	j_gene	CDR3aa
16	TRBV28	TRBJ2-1	CASRSSGQQAYNEQFF
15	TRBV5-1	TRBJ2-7	CASSLEDRATYEQYF
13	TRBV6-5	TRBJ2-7	CASSLDVEYEQYF
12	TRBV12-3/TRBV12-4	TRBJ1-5	CASTRVPQPQHF
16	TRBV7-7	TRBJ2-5	CASSLERGGFQETQYF
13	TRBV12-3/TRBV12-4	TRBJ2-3	CASGRLDTDTQYF
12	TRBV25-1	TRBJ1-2	CASSGGGSGYTF
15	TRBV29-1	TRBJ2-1	CSVEDAGRGYNEQFF
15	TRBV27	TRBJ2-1	CASSPAGGPYNEQFF
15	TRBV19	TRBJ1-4	CASTRPGQGAGKLFF
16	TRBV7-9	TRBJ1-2	CASSLGLGRANYGYTF
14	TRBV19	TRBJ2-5	CASGTGTVQETQYF
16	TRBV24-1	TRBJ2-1	CATSEEGLGLYNEQFF
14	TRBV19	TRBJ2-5	CASSIDLRPETQYF
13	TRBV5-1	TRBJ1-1	CASSQGHNTEAFF
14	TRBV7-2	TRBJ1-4	CASSSGTGREKLFF
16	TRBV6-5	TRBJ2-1	CASSYSGGRSYNEQFF
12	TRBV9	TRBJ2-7	CASSEGGGEQYF
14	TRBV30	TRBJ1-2	CAWSVLGRNYGYTF
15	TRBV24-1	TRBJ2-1	CATAPSSGIFNEQFF
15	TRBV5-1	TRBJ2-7	CASSSSGGPYYEQYF
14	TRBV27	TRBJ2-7	CASSFGSGSYEQYF
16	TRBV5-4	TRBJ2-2	CASSPTGTTDTGELFF
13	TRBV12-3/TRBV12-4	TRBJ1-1	CASSLGQGTEAFF
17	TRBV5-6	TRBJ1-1	CASSFGTGGAYNTEAFF
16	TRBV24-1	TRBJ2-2	CATSDSTETNTGELFF
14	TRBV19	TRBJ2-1	CASSIGGVLNEQFF
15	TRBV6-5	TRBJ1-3	CASSRTAGGGNTIYF
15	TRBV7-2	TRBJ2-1	CASSRDRGRENEQFF
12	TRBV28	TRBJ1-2	CASSGYAYGYTF
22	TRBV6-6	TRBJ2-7	CASSPSDRVTLFGGGPTYEQYF
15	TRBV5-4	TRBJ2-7	CASSGRAGLIEEQYF
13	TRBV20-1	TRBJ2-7	CSASQGWDYEQYF
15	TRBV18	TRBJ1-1	CASSPSQARSTEAFF
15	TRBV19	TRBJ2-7	CASSSLRDRDNEQYF
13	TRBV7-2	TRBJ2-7	CASSLGGFPEQYF
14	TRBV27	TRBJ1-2	CASSLSRGPYGYTF
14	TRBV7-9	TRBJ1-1	CASSWGTRDTEAFF
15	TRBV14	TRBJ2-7	CASSPPGGRAYEQYF
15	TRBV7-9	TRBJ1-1	CASSTSDTMNTEAFF
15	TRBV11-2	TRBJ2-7	CASSPGLAGRGEQYF
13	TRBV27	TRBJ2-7	CASTRTGTYEQYF
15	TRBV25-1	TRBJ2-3	CASSEPREGTDTQYF
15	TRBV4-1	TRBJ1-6	CASSDRGRGDSPLHF
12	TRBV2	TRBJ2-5	CASSTRGETQYF
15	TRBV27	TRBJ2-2	CASSLYQGNTGELFF
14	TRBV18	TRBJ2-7	CASSQLAGEREQYF
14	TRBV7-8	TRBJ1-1	CASSLRAPNTEAFF
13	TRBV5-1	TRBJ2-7	CASSLEGQAEQYF
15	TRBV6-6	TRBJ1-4	CASKLRTGQIEKLFF
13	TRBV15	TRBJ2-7	CATSRDLRYEQYF
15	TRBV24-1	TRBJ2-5	CATSSRDLGGETQYF
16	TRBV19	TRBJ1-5	CASRMGGQGRGQPQHF